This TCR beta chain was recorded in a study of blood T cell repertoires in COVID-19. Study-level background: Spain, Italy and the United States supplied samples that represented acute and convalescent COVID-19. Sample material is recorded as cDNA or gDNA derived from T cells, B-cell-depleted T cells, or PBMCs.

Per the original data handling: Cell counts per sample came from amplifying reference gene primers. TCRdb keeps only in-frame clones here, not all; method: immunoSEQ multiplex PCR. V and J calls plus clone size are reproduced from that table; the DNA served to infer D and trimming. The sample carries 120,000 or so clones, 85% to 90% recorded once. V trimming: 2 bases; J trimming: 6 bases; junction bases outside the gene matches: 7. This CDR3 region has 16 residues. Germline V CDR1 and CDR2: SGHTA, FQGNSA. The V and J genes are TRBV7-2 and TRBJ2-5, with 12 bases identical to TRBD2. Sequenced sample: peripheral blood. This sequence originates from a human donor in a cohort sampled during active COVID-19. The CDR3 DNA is TGTGCCAGCAGCTTACGACTAGCGGGAGTGTGGAAGACCCAGTACTTC. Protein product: CASSLRLAGVWKTQYF.